This T cell receptor beta chain was recovered during a study of OX40 agonist ivuxolimab in advanced cancers. Germline V gives CDR1 SGHTA, CDR2 FQGNSA. Unmatched junction bases numbered 5, after V lost 7 bases and J lost 3 bases. The CDR3 is 13 amino acids. In this sample, this clone turned up once. The assay was immunoSEQ multiplex PCR, and TCRdb's table has in-frame clones only and misses some. The sample includes about 74,000 clones, approximately 81% of them seen just once. The gene calls are TRBV7-2 and TRBJ1-2, with 7 bases matching TRBD1. The origin of this receptor is an adult with an advanced solid tumor such as melanoma, head and neck, liver or kidney cancer. Material: CD4+ or CD8+ T cells sorted from blood, obtained in a trial of the OX40 agonist ivuxolimab. The CDR3 protein is CASTSGTDYGYTF. The CDR3 coding sequence is TGTGCCAGCACCTCGGGGACAGACTATGGCTACACCTTC.